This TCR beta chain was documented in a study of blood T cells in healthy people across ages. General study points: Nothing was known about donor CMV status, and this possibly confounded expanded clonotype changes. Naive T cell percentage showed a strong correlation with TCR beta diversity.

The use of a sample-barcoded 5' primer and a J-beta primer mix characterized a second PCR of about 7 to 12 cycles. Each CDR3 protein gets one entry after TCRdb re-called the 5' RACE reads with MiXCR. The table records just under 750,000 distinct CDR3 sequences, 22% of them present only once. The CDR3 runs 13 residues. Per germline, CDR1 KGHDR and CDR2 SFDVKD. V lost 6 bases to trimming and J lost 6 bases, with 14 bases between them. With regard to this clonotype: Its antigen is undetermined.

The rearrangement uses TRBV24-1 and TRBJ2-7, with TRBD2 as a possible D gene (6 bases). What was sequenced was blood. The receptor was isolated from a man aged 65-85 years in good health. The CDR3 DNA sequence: TGTGCCACCAGTTACGGGACTCTGACCGAGCAGTACTTC. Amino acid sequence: CATSYGTLTEQYF.